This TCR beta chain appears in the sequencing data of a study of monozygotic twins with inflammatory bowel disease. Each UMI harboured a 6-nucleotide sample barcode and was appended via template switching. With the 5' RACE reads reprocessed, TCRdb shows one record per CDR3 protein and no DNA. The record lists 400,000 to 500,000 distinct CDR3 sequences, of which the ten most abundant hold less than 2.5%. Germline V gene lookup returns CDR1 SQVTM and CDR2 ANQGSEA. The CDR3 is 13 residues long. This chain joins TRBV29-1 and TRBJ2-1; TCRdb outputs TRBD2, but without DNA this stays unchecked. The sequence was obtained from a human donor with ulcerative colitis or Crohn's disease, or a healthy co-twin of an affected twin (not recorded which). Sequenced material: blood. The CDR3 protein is CSVEDGAGTRQFF.